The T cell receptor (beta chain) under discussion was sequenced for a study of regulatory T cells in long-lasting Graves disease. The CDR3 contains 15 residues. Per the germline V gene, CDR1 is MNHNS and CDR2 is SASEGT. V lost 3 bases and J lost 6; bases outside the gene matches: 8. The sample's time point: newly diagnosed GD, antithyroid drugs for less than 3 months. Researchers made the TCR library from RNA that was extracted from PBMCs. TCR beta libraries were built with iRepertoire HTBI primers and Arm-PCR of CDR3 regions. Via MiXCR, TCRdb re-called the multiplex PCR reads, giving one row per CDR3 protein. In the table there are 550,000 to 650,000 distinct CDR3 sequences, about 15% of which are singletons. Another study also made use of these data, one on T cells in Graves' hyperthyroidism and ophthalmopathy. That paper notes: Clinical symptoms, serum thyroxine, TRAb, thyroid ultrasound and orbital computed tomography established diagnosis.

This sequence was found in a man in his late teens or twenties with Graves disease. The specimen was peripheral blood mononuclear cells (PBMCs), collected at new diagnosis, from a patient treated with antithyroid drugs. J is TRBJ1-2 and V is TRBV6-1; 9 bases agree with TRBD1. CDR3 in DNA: TGTGCCAGCAGTGACATTGGGACAGGGATGGATGGCTACACCTTC. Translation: CASSDIGTGMDGYTF.